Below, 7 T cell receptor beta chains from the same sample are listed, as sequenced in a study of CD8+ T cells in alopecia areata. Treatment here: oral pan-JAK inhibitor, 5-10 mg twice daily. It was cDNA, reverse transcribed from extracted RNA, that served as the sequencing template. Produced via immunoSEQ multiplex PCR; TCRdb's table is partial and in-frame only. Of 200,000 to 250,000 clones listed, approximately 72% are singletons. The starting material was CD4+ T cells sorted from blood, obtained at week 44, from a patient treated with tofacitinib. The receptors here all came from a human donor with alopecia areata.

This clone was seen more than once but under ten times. This CDR3 is CAISETRTGGYEQYF. The CDR3 DNA reads as TGTGCCATCAGTGAGACGCGAACAGGGGGCTACGAGCAGTACTTC. The chain joins TRBV10-3 to TRBJ2-7; 8 bases fit TRBD1. After removal of 2 bases from V and 3 bases from J, the junction contained 6 bases not matched to a gene. The CDR3 loop spans 15 amino acids. The V gene's germline CDR1 is ENHRY and CDR2 SYGVKD.

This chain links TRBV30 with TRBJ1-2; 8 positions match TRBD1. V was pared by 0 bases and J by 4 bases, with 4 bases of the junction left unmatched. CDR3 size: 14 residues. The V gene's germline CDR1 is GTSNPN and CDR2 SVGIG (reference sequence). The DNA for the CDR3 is TGTGCCTGGAGTGTACAGGGGGGATCCTATGGCTACACCTTC. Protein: CAWSVQGGSYGYTF.

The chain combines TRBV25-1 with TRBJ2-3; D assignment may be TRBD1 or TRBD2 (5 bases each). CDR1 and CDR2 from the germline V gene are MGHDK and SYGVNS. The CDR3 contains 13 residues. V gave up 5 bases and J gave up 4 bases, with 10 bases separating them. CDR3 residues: CASSYRDADTQYF. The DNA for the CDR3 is TGTGCCAGCAGTTACCGGGACGCAGATACGCAGTATTTT.

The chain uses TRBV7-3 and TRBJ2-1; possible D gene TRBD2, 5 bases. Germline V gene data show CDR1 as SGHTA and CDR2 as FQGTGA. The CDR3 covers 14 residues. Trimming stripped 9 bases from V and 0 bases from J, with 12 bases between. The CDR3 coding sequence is TGTGCCAGTGGGGTTGCGGGCTCCTACAATGAGCAGTTCTTC. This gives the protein CASGVAGSYNEQFF.

The DNA for the CDR3 is TGTGCCTGGAGTGGAACACAGGGGAGGAATGGCTACACCTTC. Translation gives CAWSGTQGRNGYTF. The chain links TRBV30 to TRBJ1-2; 7 bases are a match to TRBD1. J was trimmed by 6 bases and V by 1 base; bases with no gene match: 8. The CDR3 has 14 residues. Germline V CDR1 and CDR2: GTSNPN, SVGIG (reference sequence).

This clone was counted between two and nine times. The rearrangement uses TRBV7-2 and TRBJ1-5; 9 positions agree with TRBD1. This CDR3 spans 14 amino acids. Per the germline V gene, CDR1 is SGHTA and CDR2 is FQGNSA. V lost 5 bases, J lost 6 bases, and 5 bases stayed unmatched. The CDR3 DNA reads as TGTGCCAGCAGCACCCGACAGGGGGGTCAGCCCCAGCATTTT. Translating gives CASSTRQGGQPQHF.

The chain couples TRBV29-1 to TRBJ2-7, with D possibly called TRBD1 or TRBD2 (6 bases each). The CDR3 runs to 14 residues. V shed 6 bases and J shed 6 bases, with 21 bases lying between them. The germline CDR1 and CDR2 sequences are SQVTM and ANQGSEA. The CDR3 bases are TGCAGCGTCCGCTTCCCGGGGGCACGTACCGAGCAGTACTTC. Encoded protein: CSVRFPGARTEQYF.